Sequencing of this T cell receptor (beta chain) was carried out in a study of identical twins. Unique molecular identifiers were present on cDNA, and template switching added a universal primer site. Each CDR3 protein gets one entry after TCRdb re-called the 5' RACE reads with MiXCR. This repertoire shows over 200,000 distinct CDR3 sequences, over 5% found once; its top ten account for about 15%. The CDR3 extends over 16 amino acids. The V segment lost 4 bases and the J segment 6 bases; nucleotides outside the gene matches: 9. Germline assignment: CDR1 SGDLS and CDR2 YYNGEE. At least ten counts were recorded for this clonotype. Antigen specificity is unknown. Study-wide results and limits: Fewer insertions were carried by abundant cord blood beta clonotypes, but none was seen in memory repertoires.

These same records also appear under a second study, on T cells expressing NK-cell markers. That publication notes: Where several donors were concerned, these clonotypes also led the CD3+CD56-NKG2C+ fraction.

The sequencing input was CD8+ T cells sorted from blood. The origin of this receptor is a woman aged 18-29 years in good health. The chain has TRBV9 and TRBJ2-3; TRBD2 matches at 12 bases. The CDR3 protein is CASSTSGGPPLDTQYF. CDR3 bases: TGTGCCAGCAGCACTAGCGGGGGGCCTCCCTTGGATACGCAGTATTTT.